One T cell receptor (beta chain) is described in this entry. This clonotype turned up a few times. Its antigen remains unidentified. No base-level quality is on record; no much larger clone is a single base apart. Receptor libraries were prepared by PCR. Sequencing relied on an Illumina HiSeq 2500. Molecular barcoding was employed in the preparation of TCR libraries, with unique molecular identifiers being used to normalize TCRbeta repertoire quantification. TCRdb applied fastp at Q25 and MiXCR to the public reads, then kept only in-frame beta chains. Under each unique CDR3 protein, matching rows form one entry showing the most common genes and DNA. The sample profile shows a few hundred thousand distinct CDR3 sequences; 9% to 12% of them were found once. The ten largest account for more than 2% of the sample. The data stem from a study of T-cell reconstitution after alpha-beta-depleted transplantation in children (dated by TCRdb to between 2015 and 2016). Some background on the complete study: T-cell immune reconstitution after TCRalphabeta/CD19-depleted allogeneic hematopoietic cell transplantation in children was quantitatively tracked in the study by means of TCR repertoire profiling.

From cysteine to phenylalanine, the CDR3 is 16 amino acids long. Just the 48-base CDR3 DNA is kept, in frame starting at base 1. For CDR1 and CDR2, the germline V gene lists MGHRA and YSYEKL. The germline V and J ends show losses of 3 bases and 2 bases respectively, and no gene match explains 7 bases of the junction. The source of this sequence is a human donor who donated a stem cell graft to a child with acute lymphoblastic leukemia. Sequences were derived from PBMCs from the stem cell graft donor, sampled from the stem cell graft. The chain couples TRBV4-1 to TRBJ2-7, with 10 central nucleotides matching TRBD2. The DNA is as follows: TGCGCCAGCAGCCAGCCAGGGACTAGCGTTGCCTACGAGCAGTACTTC. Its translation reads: CASSQPGTSVAYEQYF.